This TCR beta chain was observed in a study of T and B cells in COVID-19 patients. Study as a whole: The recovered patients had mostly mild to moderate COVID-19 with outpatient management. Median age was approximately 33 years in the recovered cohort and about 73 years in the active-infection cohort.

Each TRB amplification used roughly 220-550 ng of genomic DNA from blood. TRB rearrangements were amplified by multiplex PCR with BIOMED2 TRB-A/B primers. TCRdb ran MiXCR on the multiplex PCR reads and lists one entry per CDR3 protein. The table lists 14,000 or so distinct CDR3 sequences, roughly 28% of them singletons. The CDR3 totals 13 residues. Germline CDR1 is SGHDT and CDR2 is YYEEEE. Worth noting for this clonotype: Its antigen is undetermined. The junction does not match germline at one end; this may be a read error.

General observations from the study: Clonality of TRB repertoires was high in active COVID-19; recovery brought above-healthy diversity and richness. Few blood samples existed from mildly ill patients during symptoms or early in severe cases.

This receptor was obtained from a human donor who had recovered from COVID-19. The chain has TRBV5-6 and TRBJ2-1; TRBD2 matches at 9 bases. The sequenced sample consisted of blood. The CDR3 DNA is TGTGCTAGCAGCTCGGTTAGCGGGAGCGACCCGTTCTTC. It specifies CASSSVSGSDPFF.